This record looks at one T cell receptor beta chain sequence and its context. This clonotype was seen many times. Its antigen is still unknown. No clone much larger than this one lies a single base away; base qualities are absent. This record comes from a study of blood T cells in healthy people across ages (dated by TCRdb to 2013 to 2016). Looking at the study overall: Template switching captured roughly one uniquely barcoded TCR beta cDNA molecule per two T cells in model experiments. Age-related changes in TCR beta repertoire diversity were measured in the study by deep sequencing normalized with unique cDNA molecular identifiers. Donors were grouped into four age groups: young (average 16 years), middle-aged (about 40), aged (about 59) and long-lived (around 80). To avoid experimental bias, donors of different ages were spread randomly across the sequencing lanes. The study analyzed two additional independent replicas of 1 million unique cDNA reads from the same blood draw for two donors, one aged 18 to 30 and one aged 80 or older. Study-level results and caveats: Estimates of total diversity based on one million sequenced T cells were regarded as lower bounds and as underestimates. Observed TCR beta diversity per million T cells fell roughly linearly with age, and a significant reduction was already apparent by age around 40. A strong correlation was found between observed TCR beta diversity and the percentage of naive T cells measured by flow cytometry. Since profiling was done on bulk unsorted PBMCs, naive and antigen-experienced compartments could not be conclusively compared. Because donor CMV infection status was unknown, age-related changes in expanded clonotypes were potentially confounded. Compared with the aged group, the long-lived group had more naive CD4+ T cells, fewer expanded clones and increased TCR diversity, suggesting age selection.

The library was obtained by 5' RACE. Sequencing relied on an Illumina HiSeq 2500. A second PCR of about 7 to 12 cycles was run with a J-beta primer mix and a sample-barcoded 5' primer. A unique molecular identifier was introduced onto each TCR beta cDNA molecule by a template-switch 5' adaptor carrying 12 random nucleotides. At least 2.5 million CDR3-containing paired-end reads were obtained from each sample. First-strand cDNA synthesis was performed from all RNA using the Mint cDNA synthesis kit, with priming by a TRBC-specific oligonucleotide. Following uracil-DNA glycosylase treatment, all cDNA underwent a first 18-cycle PCR with the universal primers M1SS and BC2_uni_R. The paper's processing steps were these. For normalization, 1 million high-quality reads, each with a distinct molecular identifier, were randomly selected from each sample. Reads with shared molecular identifiers were discarded instead of being binned into consensus sequences. MiTCR, with a Q25 quality threshold and the strictest error-elimination algorithm, was used for CDR3 identification, clonotype clustering and error correction. A nonparametric unseen species model with Euler transformation was used to estimate a lower bound on total TCR beta diversity. TCRdb itself trimmed the public reads at Q25 with fastp, ran MiXCR and retained productive beta chains. Rows with one shared CDR3 protein collapse into an entry with the most common genes and DNA. What appears here as the V and J calls and clone size reflects TCRdb's work, not the paper's. The sample table contains 1.5 million to 2 million distinct CDR3 sequences; only one count was recorded for approximately 28% of them. The ten biggest clones cover 7.7% of the sample.

For CDR1 and CDR2, the germline V gene lists SQVTM and ANQGSEA. The CDR3 sequence holds 18 residues, the cysteine and phenylalanine included. The kept DNA is CDR3 alone, 54 bases in frame from the first base. The V end gives up 4 bases and the J end 4 bases, leaving 10 bases in the junction not matched to a gene. The donors were 40 or so Caucasian individuals from Russia, aged roughly 6 to 90 years, who were systemically healthy. Ten milliliters of peripheral blood were drawn from each donor into EDTA-treated Vacutainer tubes. PBMCs were isolated by Ficoll-Paque density-gradient centrifugation, with at least 7 million obtained per sample. Trizol reagent was used to extract total RNA from the PBMCs, yielding at least 5 micrograms per sample. Naive CD45RAhigh/CD27high T cell percentages were measured by flow cytometry on a PBMC aliquot from every donor.

The V and J genes are TRBV29-1 and TRBJ2-1; 16 middle bases align to TRBD2. This receptor was taken from a woman aged 25-40 years in good health. Sequenced sample: blood. The CDR3 protein is CSVVGGLAGGRVYNEQFF. In nucleotides, the sequence is TGCAGCGTTGTTGGGGGACTAGCGGGAGGGCGCGTTTACAATGAGCAGTTCTTC.